This T cell receptor beta chain was sequenced in a study of regulatory T cells in long-lasting Graves disease. The overall study: Over-5-year antithyroid drug use with positive TSH receptor antibodies defined persistent Graves' disease in the study. Study findings and constraints: Persistent disease preferred TRBV28, TRBJ1-2 and TRBJ2-5; new disease, TRBV20-1 and TRBJ2-1.

The authors built TCR beta libraries using iRepertoire HTBI primers and Arm-PCR of CDR3 regions. TCRdb redid the calling of the multiplex PCR reads with MiXCR, one entry per CDR3 protein. The table lists 400,000 to 600,000 distinct CDR3 sequences, roughly 21% of them singletons, with over 6% in the top ten. Described time point: persistent/refractory GD, antithyroid drugs over 5 years with positive TRAb. The authors made the TCR library using RNA they extracted from PBMCs. The authors diagnosed Graves' disease using American Thyroid Association guidelines. CDR1 SGHAT and CDR2 FQNNGV come from the germline V gene. V was shortened by 7 bases and J by 7 bases, with 13 bases between the two germline ends. The length of the CDR3 is 13 residues. At least ten counts were recorded for this clonotype. What it binds is unknown.

The TCR comes from a female donor with Graves disease. The chain combines TRBV11-2 with TRBJ1-4; no definite D call. This sample comprised peripheral blood mononuclear cells (PBMCs), obtained when the disease was refractory, from a patient treated with antithyroid drugs. The CDR3 DNA reads as TGTGCCAGCACCCGACCGGGGTCTGAAAAACTGTTTTTT. Translation gives CASTRPGSEKLFF.